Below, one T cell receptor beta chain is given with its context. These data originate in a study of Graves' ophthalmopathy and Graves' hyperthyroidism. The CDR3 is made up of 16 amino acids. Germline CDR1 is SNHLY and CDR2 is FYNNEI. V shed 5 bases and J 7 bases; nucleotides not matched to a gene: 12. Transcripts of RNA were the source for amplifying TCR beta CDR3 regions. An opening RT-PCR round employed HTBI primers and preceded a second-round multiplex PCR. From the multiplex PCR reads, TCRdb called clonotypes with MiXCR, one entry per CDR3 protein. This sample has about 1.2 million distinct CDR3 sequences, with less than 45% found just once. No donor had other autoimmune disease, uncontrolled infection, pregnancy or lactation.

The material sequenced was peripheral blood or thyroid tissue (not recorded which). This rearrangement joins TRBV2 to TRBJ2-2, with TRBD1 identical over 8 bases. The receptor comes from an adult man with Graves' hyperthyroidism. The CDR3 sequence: CASSPLDRGVGGELFF. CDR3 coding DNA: TGTGCCAGCAGTCCCCTAGACAGGGGTGTTGGCGGGGAGCTGTTTTTT.